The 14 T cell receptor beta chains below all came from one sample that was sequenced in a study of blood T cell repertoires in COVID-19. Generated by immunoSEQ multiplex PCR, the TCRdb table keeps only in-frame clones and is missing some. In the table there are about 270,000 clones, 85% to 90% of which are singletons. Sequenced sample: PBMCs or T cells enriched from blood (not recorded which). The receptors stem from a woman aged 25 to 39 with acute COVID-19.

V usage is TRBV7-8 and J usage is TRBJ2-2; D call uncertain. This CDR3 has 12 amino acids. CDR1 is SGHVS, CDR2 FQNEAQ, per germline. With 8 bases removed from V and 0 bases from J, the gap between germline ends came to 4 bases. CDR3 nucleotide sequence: TGTGCCAGCTATCCGAACACCGGGGAGCTGTTTTTT. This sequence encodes CASYPNTGELFF.

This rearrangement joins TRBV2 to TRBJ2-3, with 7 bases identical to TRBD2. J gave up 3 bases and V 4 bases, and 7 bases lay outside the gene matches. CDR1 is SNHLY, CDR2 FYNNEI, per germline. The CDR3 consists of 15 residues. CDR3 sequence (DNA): TGTGCCAGCAGTGTCGGGGGGACGGCGACAGATACGCAGTATTTT. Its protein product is CASSVGGTATDTQYF. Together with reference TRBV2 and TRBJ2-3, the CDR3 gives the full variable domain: EPEVTQTPSHQVTQMGQEVILRCVPISNHLYFYWYRQILGQKVEFLVSFYNNEISEKSEIFDDQFSVERPDGSNFTLKIRSTKLEDSAMYFCASSVGGTATDTQYFGPGTRLTVL.

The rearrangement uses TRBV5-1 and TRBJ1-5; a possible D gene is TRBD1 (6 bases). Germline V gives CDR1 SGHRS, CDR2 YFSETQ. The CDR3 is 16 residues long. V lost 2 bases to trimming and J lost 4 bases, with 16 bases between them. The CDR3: CASSFYPGVENQPQHF. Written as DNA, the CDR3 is TGCGCCAGCAGCTTTTATCCAGGGGTGGAGAATCAGCCCCAGCATTTT.

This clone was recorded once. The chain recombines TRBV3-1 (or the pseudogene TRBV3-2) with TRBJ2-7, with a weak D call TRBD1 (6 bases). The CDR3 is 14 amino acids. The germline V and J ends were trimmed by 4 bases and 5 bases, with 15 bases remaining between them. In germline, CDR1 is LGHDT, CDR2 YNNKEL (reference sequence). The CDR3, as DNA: TGTGCCAGCAGCCCCCTGGGGGCCTGGAACGAGCAGTACTTC. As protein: CASSPLGAWNEQYF.

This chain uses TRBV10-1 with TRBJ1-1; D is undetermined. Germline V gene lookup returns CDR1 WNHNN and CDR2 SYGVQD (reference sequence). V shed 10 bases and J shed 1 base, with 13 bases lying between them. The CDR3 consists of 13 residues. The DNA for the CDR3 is TGCGCCACCAGGCAGGCTCCGAACACTGAAGCTTTCTTT. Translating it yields CATRQAPNTEAFF.

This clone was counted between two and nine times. The CDR3 DNA is TGTGCCACCAGTGATTCAGCCCAGGGGAGCACCGGGGAGCTGTTTTTT. It codes for CATSDSAQGSTGELFF. The chain links TRBV24-1 to TRBJ2-2, with a tentative D call TRBD1 (6 bases). The length of the CDR3 is 16 residues. V was shortened by 2 bases and J by 4 bases, with 13 bases between the two germline ends. In germline, CDR1 is KGHDR, CDR2 SFDVKD.

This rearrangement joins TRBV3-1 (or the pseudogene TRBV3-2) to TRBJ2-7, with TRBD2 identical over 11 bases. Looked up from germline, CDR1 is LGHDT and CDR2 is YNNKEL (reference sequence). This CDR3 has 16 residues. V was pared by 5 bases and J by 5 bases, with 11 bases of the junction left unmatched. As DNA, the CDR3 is TGTGCCAGCAGCTACGCCGGGACTAGCGGTATAGACGAGCAGTACTTC. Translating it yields CASSYAGTSGIDEQYF.

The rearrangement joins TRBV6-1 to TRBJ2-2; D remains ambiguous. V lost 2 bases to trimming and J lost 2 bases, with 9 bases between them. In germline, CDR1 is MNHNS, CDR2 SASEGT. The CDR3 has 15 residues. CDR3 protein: CASSEMADNTGELFF. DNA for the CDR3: TGTGCCAGCAGTGAAATGGCAGATAACACCGGGGAGCTGTTTTTT.

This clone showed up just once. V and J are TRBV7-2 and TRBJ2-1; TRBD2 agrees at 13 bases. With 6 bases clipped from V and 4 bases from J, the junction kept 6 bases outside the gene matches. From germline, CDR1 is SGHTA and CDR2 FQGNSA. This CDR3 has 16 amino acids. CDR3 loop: CASSRLAGGPYNEQFF. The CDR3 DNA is TGTGCCAGCAGTCGACTAGCGGGAGGACCTTACAATGAGCAGTTCTTC.

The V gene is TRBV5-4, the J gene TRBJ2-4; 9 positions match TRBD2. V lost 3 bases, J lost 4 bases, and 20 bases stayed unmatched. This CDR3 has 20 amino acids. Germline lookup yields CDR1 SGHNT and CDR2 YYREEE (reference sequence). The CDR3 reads CASSSSGGRAESLIKNIQYF. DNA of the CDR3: TGTGCCAGCAGCTCCAGTGGCGGGAGGGCCGAATCCCTGATTAAAAACATTCAGTACTTC.

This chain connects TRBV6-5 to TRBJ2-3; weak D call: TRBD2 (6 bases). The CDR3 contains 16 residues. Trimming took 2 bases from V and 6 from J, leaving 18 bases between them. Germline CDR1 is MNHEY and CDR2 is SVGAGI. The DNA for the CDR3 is TGTGCCAGCAGTTACCTCGACGGGAGCGCCGGGGATACGCAGTATTTT. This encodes CASSYLDGSAGDTQYF.

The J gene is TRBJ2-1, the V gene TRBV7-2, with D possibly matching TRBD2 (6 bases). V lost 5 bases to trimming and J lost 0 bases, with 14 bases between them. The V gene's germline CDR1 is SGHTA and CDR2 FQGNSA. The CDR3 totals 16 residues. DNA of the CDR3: TGTGCCAGCAGCCCCGACGGGGGAAGCTCCTACAATGAGCAGTTCTTC. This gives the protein CASSPDGGSSYNEQFF.

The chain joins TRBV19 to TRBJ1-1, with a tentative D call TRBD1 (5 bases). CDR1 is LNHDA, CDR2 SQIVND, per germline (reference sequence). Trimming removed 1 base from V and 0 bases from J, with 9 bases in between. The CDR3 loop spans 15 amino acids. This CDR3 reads CASSIVSGMNTEAFF. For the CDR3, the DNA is TGTGCCAGTAGTATAGTGTCAGGGATGAACACTGAAGCTTTCTTT. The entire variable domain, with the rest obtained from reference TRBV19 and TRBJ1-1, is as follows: DGGITQSPKYLFRKEGQNVTLSCEQNLNHDAMYWYRQDPGQGLRLIYYSQIVNDFQKGDIAEGYSVSREKKESFPLTVTSAQKNPTAFYLCASSIVSGMNTEAFFGQGTRLTVV.

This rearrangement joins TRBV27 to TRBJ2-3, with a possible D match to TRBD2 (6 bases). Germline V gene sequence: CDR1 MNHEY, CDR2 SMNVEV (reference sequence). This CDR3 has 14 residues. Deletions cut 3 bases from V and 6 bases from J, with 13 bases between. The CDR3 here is CASSLVTRSDTQYF. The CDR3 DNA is TGTGCCAGCAGTTTGGTGACTAGATCGGATACGCAGTATTTT.